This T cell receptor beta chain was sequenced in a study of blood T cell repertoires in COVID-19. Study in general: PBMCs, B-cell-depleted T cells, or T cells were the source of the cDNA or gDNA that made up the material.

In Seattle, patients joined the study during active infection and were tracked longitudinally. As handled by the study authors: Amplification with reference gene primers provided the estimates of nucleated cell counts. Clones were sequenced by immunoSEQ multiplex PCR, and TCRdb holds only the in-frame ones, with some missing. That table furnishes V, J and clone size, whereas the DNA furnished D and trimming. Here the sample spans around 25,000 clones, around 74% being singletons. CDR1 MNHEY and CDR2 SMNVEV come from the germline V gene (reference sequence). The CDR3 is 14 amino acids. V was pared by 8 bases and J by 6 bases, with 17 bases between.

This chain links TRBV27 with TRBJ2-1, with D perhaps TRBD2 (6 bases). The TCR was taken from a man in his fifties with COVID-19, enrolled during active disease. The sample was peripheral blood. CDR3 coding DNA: TGTGCCAGCGAACTAGTAATGGGGGGCAATGAGCAGTTCTTC. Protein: CASELVMGGNEQFF.